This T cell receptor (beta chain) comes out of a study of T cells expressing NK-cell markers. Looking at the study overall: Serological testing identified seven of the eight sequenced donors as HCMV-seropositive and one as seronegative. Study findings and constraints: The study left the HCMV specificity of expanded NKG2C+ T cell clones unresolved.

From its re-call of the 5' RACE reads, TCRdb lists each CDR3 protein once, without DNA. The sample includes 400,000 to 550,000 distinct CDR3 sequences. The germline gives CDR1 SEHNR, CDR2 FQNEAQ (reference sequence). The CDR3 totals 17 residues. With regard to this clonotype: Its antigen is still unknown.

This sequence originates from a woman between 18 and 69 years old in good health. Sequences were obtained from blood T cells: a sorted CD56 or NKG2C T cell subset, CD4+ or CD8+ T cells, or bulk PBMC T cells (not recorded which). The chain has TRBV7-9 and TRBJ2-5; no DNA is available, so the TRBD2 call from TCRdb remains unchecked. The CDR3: CASSSTHGGGIQETQYF.